These 15 T cell receptor beta chains came from one sample sequenced in a study of CD8 T cells in Susac syndrome. After extraction with the RNeasy kit, about 0.45 to 1 ug of the RNA was reverse transcribed using random hexamers. TCRdb analysed the immunoSEQ multiplex PCR reads with MiXCR anew, one entry per CDR3 protein. The profile shows some 260,000 distinct CDR3 sequences, approximately 92% of them singletons. The sequenced sample consisted of CD4+ T cells from PBMCs. These receptors originate from a human donor with multiple sclerosis.

The chain joins TRBV5-1 to TRBJ2-1, with 8 bases aligning to TRBD2. After removal of 2 bases from V and 3 bases from J, the junction contained 10 bases not matched to a gene. Germline CDR1 reads SGHRS; CDR2 reads YFSETQ. The CDR3 runs 17 residues. The CDR3 spells CASSLSGGASSYNEQFF. The CDR3 nucleotides are TGCGCCAGCAGCTTATCCGGGGGGGCCTCGAGCTACAATGAGCAGTTCTTC.

The chain links TRBV3-1 to TRBJ2-1, with a weak D call TRBD1 (6 bases). The germline V gene has CDR1 LGHDT and CDR2 YNNKEL (reference sequence). The CDR3 is 14 residues long. V gave up 3 bases and J gave up 0 bases, with 6 bases separating them. CDR3 sequence (DNA): TGTGCCAGCAGCCAGGACAGCTCCTACAATGAGCAGTTCTTC. It yields the protein CASSQDSSYNEQFF.

The chain couples TRBV6-1 to TRBJ2-1, with TRBD1 matching 7 bases. The germline V gene has CDR1 MNHNS and CDR2 SASEGT. The CDR3 runs to 18 residues. V was clipped by 4 bases and J by 0 bases; unmatched bases: 12. This CDR3 reads CASSGSRQGSSSYNEQFF. CDR3 bases: TGTGCCAGCAGTGGATCACGACAGGGATCGAGCTCCTACAATGAGCAGTTCTTC.

The genes are TRBV21-1 and TRBJ1-4; the table's TRBD1 call for D was not verified on the DNA. TRBV21-1 is a pseudogene. The CDR3 loop spans 15 amino acids. The CDR3 reads CASSKGGDRYEKLFF. CDR3 coding DNA: TGTGCCAGCAGCAAAGGTGGGGACAGGTATGAAAAACTGTTTTTT.

This clonotype was seen once. This chain joins TRBV5-4 and TRBJ1-4; no clear D gene. Germline loops: CDR1 SGHNT, CDR2 YYREEE (reference sequence). The CDR3 is made up of 13 amino acids. Trimming left V 3 bases short and J 8 bases short, with 11 bases between. In DNA, the CDR3 is TGTGCCAGCAGCTCTAACACTGGGGAAAAACTGTTTTTT. Translation: CASSSNTGEKLFF. Combining the CDR3 with reference TRBV5-4 and TRBJ1-4 gives the whole variable domain ETGVTQSPTHLIKTRGQQVTLRCSSQSGHNTVSWYQQALGQGPQFIFQYYREEENGRGNFPPRFSGLQFPNYSSELNVNALELDDSALYLCASSSNTGEKLFFGSGTQLSVL.

The gene calls are TRBV7-9 and TRBJ1-6, with a possible D match to TRBD1 (5 bases). Trimming stripped 5 bases from V and 4 bases from J, with 9 bases between. CDR3 size: 14 residues. Germline V CDR1 and CDR2: SEHNR, FQNEAQ (reference sequence). The CDR3: CASSPDSYNSPLHF. For the CDR3, the DNA is TGTGCCAGCAGCCCCGACAGTTATAATTCACCCCTCCACTTT.

The chain recombines TRBV7-8 with TRBJ2-5; 9 bases align to TRBD2. The CDR3 totals 15 residues. Germline trimming cut 8 bases from V and 4 bases from J; bases unmatched to any gene: 11. Germline CDR1 SGHVS, CDR2 FQNEAQ. CDR3 DNA sequence: TGTGCCAGCGTCCGACTAGCGGCGATAGGAGAGACCCAGTACTTC. Translation gives CASVRLAAIGETQYF.

This chain joins TRBV30 and TRBJ2-1; no clear D. The CDR3 has 14 residues. Per the germline V gene, CDR1 is GTSNPN and CDR2 is SVGIG (reference sequence). Trimming shortened V by 0 bases and J by 7 bases, and 13 bases separated the two germline ends. CDR3: CAWSVVGTANEQFF. In DNA, the CDR3 is TGTGCCTGGAGTGTAGTCGGTACAGCGAATGAGCAGTTCTTC.

The chain employs TRBV6-5 and TRBJ1-2, with D perhaps TRBD1 (5 bases). V lost 7 bases and J 5 bases, leaving 20 bases between the germline ends. The CDR3 is made up of 15 amino acids. Germline V gene data show CDR1 as MNHEY and CDR2 as SVGAGI. CDR3 in DNA: TGTGCCAGCACCCTCTTTTCCGGGGCAGTTTATGGCTACACCTTC. The encoded protein is CASTLFSGAVYGYTF.

The DNA for the CDR3 is TGTGCCAGCAGTTTCGGGGGGAGGGTCGAGCAGTACGTC. Its protein is CASSFGGRVEQYV. J is TRBJ2-7 and V is TRBV28; 7 bases match TRBD2. CDR1 is MDHEN and CDR2 is SYDVKM in the germline V gene. Trimming removed 3 bases from V and 6 bases from J; junction bases left unmatched: 5. This CDR3 has 13 residues.

The gene calls are TRBV3-1 and TRBJ1-2; the D is unclear. The CDR3 has 15 residues. With 0 bases removed from V and 4 bases from J, the gap between germline ends came to 12 bases. CDR1 and CDR2 (germline): LGHDT, YNNKEL (reference sequence). The CDR3, as DNA: TGTGCCAGCAGCCAAGAAAAGGGCCTTGGCTATGGCTACACCTTC. It is translated as CASSQEKGLGYGYTF.

The chain employs TRBV30 and TRBJ1-2; the D is unclear. V was trimmed by 4 bases and J by 7 bases, leaving 16 bases between them. The CDR3 covers 13 residues. The germline gives CDR1 GTSNPN, CDR2 SVGIG (reference sequence). The CDR3 region has the DNA TGTGCCTGGACCCTTTCCCTAGCAGCTGGCTACACCTTC. Translation: CAWTLSLAAGYTF.

J is TRBJ2-7 and V is TRBV2, with D tentatively TRBD1 (8 bases). CDR1 and CDR2 from the germline V gene are SNHLY and FYNNEI. Between the trimmed V and J ends, which lost 4 bases and 2 bases, there was a span of 27 bases. The CDR3 length is 19 residues. The CDR3 region is CASSVRPGGSSGTTYEQYV. In DNA form, the CDR3 reads TGTGCCAGCAGTGTACGGCCAGGGGGCTCTAGCGGCACTACCTACGAGCAGTACGTC.

CDR3 coding DNA: TGTGCCTGGAGTGTTGCAGCCGGAGCCATGGCTTTCTTT. It codes for CAWSVAAGAMAFF. This sequence joins TRBV30 and TRBJ1-1; D is uncertain. Per the germline V gene, CDR1 is GTSNPN and CDR2 is SVGIG (reference sequence). The V end was cut by 0 bases, the J end by 11 bases, with 16 bases between. The CDR3 runs to 13 residues.

The count of this clonotype is one. V is TRBV27 and J is TRBJ1-2; a possible D gene is TRBD1 (6 bases). The CDR3 is 15 residues long. Per the germline V gene, CDR1 is MNHEY and CDR2 is SMNVEV (reference sequence). V was shortened by 4 bases and J by 9 bases, with 21 bases between the two germline ends. This chain's CDR3 is CASSSLPQGQRSYTF. Written as DNA, the CDR3 is TGTGCCAGCAGTTCTCTGCCGCAAGGACAGCGCAGCTACACCTTC.